The sequence of this T cell receptor beta chain was determined in a study of control samples from healthy donors and cancer patients. This clone showed up just a few times. Other DNA sequences of this sample code for an identical CDR3. Looked up from germline, CDR1 is KGHSH and CDR2 is LQKENI. V lost 3 bases to trimming and J lost 1 base, with 6 bases between them. The length of the CDR3 is 13 residues. TCRdb's table, derived via immunoSEQ multiplex PCR, lists solely in-frame clones and lacks some. Found here are 150,000 to 200,000 clones, 91% of them singletons; the top ten hold about 1.6%. Sequenced: blood. The V gene is TRBV18, the J gene TRBJ1-1; a weak D match, TRBD1 (5 bases). The sequence was obtained from a woman younger than 45 in good health. Here the CDR3 DNA reads TGTGCCAGCTCACCGGGACGGAACACTGAAGCTTTCTTT. Encoded protein: CASSPGRNTEAFF.